This passage covers 15 T cell receptor beta chains from one sample sequenced in a study of CD8+ T cells in alopecia areata. Extraction and reverse transcription of RNA yielded cDNA as the sequencing template. This table comes from immunoSEQ multiplex PCR, and its TCRdb copy is limited to in-frame clones, with some not included. The sample holds about 150,000 clones, roughly 65% seen once. Treatment meaning: oral pan-JAK inhibitor, 5-10 mg twice daily. The sequencing used CD4+ T cells sorted from blood, collected at week 4, from a patient treated with tofacitinib. All receptors derive from a human donor with alopecia areata.

This chain links TRBV30 with TRBJ1-5, with D possibly being TRBD1 (6 bases). In germline, CDR1 is GTSNPN, CDR2 SVGIG (reference sequence). The CDR3 is 14 amino acids. V gave up 5 bases and J gave up 9 bases, with 20 bases separating them. In DNA form, the CDR3 reads TGTGCCTGGTCCCAGGGGACCACTGGGAGGCCCCAGCATTTT. Residues: CAWSQGTTGRPQHF. Filled out from reference TRBV30 and TRBJ1-5, the complete variable domain reads SQTIHQWPATLVQPVGSPLSLECTVEGTSNPNLYWYRQAAGRGLQLLFYSVGIGQISSEVPQNLSASRPQDRQFILSSKKLLLSDSGFYLCAWSQGTTGRPQHFGDGTRLSIL.

This rearrangement joins TRBV5-1 to TRBJ2-7; D perhaps matches TRBD2 (5 bases). Deletions cut 0 bases from V and 2 bases from J, with 15 bases between. The CDR3 sequence is 16 residues long. The germline V gene has CDR1 SGHRS and CDR2 YFSETQ. This CDR3 is CASSLGGAARAYEQYF. The CDR3 DNA reads as TGCGCCAGCAGCTTGGGGGGAGCAGCCCGAGCCTACGAGCAGTACTTC.

This clone appeared a few times. The J gene is TRBJ2-1, the V gene TRBV27; D gene uncertain. Trimming removed 5 bases at V and 8 bases at J, with 13 bases between. Germline CDR1 MNHEY, CDR2 SMNVEV (reference sequence). CDR3 length: 13 amino acids. The CDR3 coding sequence is TGTGCCAGCAGTCCAACGTATGTGGATGAGCAGTTCTTC. This codes for CASSPTYVDEQFF.

The V call is TRBV29-1, the J call TRBJ2-3; 9 positions match TRBD2. CDR3 length equals 14 residues. Germline CDR1 is SQVTM and CDR2 is ANQGSEA. Unmatched junction bases numbered 6, after V lost 3 bases and J lost 5 bases. Written as DNA, the CDR3 is TGCAGCGTTGAGGTGCTAGCGGGGCAAGATACGCAGTATTTT. Protein: CSVEVLAGQDTQYF.

CDR3 protein: CASSRDRDGEAFF. The CDR3 DNA sequence: TGTGCCAGCAGCCGGGACAGGGATGGTGAAGCTTTCTTT. This sequence joins TRBV7-2 and TRBJ1-1; 9 bases are shared with TRBD1. The CDR3 is 13 amino acids. Germline V gene lookup returns CDR1 SGHTA and CDR2 FQGNSA. The V segment lost 5 bases and the J segment 7 bases; nucleotides outside the gene matches: 5.

The chain carries TRBV4-3 and TRBJ1-6; D not resolved. The V gene lost 4 bases and the J gene lost 0 bases, with 7 bases spanning the gap. Germline loops: CDR1 LGHNA, CDR2 YSLEER. The CDR3 has 15 amino acids. CDR3 coding DNA: TGCGCCAGCAGCCCAGAGAGCTCCTATAATTCACCCCTCCACTTT. It encodes CASSPESSYNSPLHF.

This chain connects TRBV2 to TRBJ2-7; 7 bases are shared with TRBD2. Germline V gene sequence: CDR1 SNHLY, CDR2 FYNNEI. V lost 2 bases and J lost 4; bases outside the gene matches: 5. The CDR3 extends over 14 amino acids. The CDR3 loop is CASSEFGGGYEQYF. The CDR3 DNA is TGTGCCAGCAGTGAATTTGGCGGGGGTTACGAGCAGTACTTC.

This clone turned up a few times. V gene TRBV5-4 combines with J gene TRBJ2-5; D assignment may be TRBD1 or TRBD2 (6 bases each). The CDR3 length is 14 residues. V shed 1 base and J shed 2 bases, with 9 bases lying between them. The germline V gene has CDR1 SGHNT and CDR2 YYREEE (reference sequence). The chain's CDR3 is CASSLTGAQETQYF. In nucleotides, the CDR3 is TGTGCCAGCAGCTTGACGGGGGCACAAGAGACCCAGTACTTC.

This clone turned up a few times. This chain uses TRBV7-2 with TRBJ1-3; 7 bases match TRBD1. Per germline, CDR1 SGHTA and CDR2 FQGNSA. V was clipped by 6 bases and J by 4 bases; unmatched bases: 6. This CDR3 region has 14 residues. CDR3 sequence (DNA): TGTGCCAGCAGTCCGGGACAGCAGGGAAACACCATATATTTT. Its translation is CASSPGQQGNTIYF.

This clone was picked up a small number of times. This chain links TRBV29-1 with TRBJ1-2; no clear D gene. This CDR3 has 11 residues. V lost 3 bases and J 11 bases, leaving 13 bases between the germline ends. Germline CDR1 reads SQVTM; CDR2 reads ANQGSEA. The CDR3 DNA follows: TGCAGCGTTGAGGCTCTGAGAAGGTACACCTTC. Its protein is CSVEALRRYTF.

Details on this clone: The same CDR3 arises from other DNA sequences in this sample as well. The chain combines TRBV30 with TRBJ1-5; no clear D. CDR3 length: 14 amino acids. Germline loops: CDR1 GTSNPN, CDR2 SVGIG (reference sequence). V lost 0 bases and J 2 bases, leaving 8 bases between the germline ends. CDR3 DNA sequence: TGTGCCTGGAGTGTATCTGGCGGCAATCAGCCCCAGCATTTT. It codes for CAWSVSGGNQPQHF.

J is TRBJ2-4 and V is TRBV6-5; D ambiguous. CDR3 size: 16 residues. V lost 0 bases, J lost 0 bases, and 9 bases lay in between. The V gene's germline CDR1 is MNHEY and CDR2 SVGAGI. CDR3 DNA: TGTGCCAGCAGTTACTCCCAGGCTCTAGCCAAAAACATTCAGTACTTC. Its protein is CASSYSQALAKNIQYF.

This clone showed up just once. The rearrangement links TRBV30 to TRBJ2-1; 14 bases match TRBD2. The V gene end was trimmed by 3 bases and the J gene end by 5 bases; junction bases not matched to a gene: 3. The germline CDR1 and CDR2 sequences are GTSNPN and SVGIG (reference sequence). CDR3 length equals 15 residues. CDR3 DNA sequence: TGTGCCTGGAGCCCGGGACTAGCGGGGGACAATGAGCAGTTCTTC. Translated: CAWSPGLAGDNEQFF.

The chain links TRBV20-1 to TRBJ1-1; D remains ambiguous. In germline, CDR1 is DFQATT, CDR2 SNEGSKA (reference sequence). The CDR3 runs to 11 residues. The CDR3 here is CITRMNTEAFF. The CDR3, as DNA: TGCATTACCCGTATGAACACTGAAGCTTTCTTT.

Note on this clone: The junction departs from germline at one end; a sequencing error may be responsible. The V call is TRBV30, the J call TRBJ1-2; no clear D gene. CDR3 length: 8 residues. The V gene's germline CDR1 is GTSNPN and CDR2 SVGIG (reference sequence). CDR3 loop: CAWSGKVF. The CDR3 bases are TGTGCCTGGAGCGGTAAAGTCTTC.